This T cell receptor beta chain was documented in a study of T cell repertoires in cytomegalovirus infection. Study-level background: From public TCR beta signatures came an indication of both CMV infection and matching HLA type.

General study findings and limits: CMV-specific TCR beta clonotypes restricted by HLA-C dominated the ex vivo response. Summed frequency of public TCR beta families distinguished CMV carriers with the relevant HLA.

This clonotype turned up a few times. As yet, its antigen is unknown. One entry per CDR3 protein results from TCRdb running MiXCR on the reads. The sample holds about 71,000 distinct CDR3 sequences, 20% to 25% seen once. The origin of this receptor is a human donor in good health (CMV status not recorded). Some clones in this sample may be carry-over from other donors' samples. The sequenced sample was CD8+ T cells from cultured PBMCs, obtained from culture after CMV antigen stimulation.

This CDR3 is CASETAPGGRNEKLFF. The CDR3 DNA sequence: TGTGCCAGCGAGACCGCTCCCGGAGGAAGAAATGAAAAACTGTTTTTT. The rearrangement links TRBV7-9 to TRBJ1-4; unclear D gene. Trimming removed 8 bases at V and 5 bases at J, with 21 bases between. From germline, CDR1 is SEHNR and CDR2 FQNEAQ (reference sequence). This CDR3 spans 16 amino acids.